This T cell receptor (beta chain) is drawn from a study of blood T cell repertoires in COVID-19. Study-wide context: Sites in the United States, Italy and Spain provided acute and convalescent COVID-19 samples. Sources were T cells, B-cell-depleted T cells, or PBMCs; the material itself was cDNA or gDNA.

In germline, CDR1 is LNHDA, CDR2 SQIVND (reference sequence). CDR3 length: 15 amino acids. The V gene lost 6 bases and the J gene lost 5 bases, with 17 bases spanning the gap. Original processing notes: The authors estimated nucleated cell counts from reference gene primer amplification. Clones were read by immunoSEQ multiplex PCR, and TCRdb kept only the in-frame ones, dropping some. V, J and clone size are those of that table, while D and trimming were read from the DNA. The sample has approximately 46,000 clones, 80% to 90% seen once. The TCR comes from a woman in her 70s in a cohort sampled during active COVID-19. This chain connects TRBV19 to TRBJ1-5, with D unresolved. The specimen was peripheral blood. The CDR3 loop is CASRITGEIHQPQHF. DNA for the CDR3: TGTGCCAGTAGGATAACGGGAGAGATCCATCAGCCCCAGCATTTT.